These T cell receptor beta chains were read from a single sample in a study of T-cell memory formation after mild COVID-19. TCRdb processed the 5' RACE reads anew with MiXCR; each CDR3 protein has one entry. The table has 380,000 or so distinct CDR3 sequences, about an eighth seen once. Material: PBMCs or a T cell subset sorted from them (not recorded which). The receptor source for this set is a young man who had mild COVID-19 (a few samples of this study predate the infection). Cell type and time point are not known. Both conserved end residues are part of each CDR3. A D gene is named only where the DNA matches it firmly. Expanded clones get a size class; other rows say once, few or many, or leave the size out.

CASRWAGEADTQYF,TGTGCCAGCAGGTGGGCCGGGGAGGCAGATACGCAGTATTTT,TRBV7-2,few,NA,TRBJ2-3
CASSPPRFGWYTEAFF,TGTGCCAGCAGTCCCCCCAGGTTTGGTTGGTACACTGAAGCTTTCTTT,TRBV27,NA,NA,TRBJ1-1
CASSDSSGSANTGELFF,TGTGCCAGCAGTGACTCGTCGGGAAGCGCGAACACCGGGGAGCTGTTTTTT,TRBV6-4,NA,NA,TRBJ2-2
CASRPHFGTPTYNEQFF,TGTGCCAGCAGACCCCACTTCGGGACACCGACCTACAATGAGCAGTTCTTC,TRBV12-3/TRBV12-4,NA,NA,TRBJ2-1
CASSLSDRQNIQYF,TGTGCCAGCAGCTTATCTGACAGGCAAAACATTCAGTACTTC,TRBV5-5,many,NA,TRBJ2-4
CASSSTKGWEDTEAFF,TGTGCCAGCAGCTCGACAAAAGGGTGGGAGGATACTGAAGCTTTCTTT,TRBV12-3/TRBV12-4,once,NA,TRBJ1-1
CASSFDRVGEAFF,TGTGCCAGCAGCTTCGACAGGGTAGGAGAAGCTTTCTTT,TRBV7-2,NA,TRBD1,TRBJ1-1
CATSRGEKGSNYGYTF,TGTGCCACCAGCAGAGGGGAGAAGGGGTCGAACTATGGCTACACCTTC,TRBV15,few,NA,TRBJ1-2
CASSPNRRGGTEAFF,TGTGCCAGCAGTCCTAACAGGAGGGGAGGCACTGAAGCTTTCTTT,TRBV6-5,NA,NA,TRBJ1-1
CSVEGIHNEQFF,TGCAGCGTTGAAGGAATCCACAATGAGCAGTTCTTC,TRBV29-1,few,NA,TRBJ2-1
CASRGLINYGYTF,TGTGCCAGTAGGGGACTGATAAACTATGGCTACACCTTC,TRBV11-2,many,NA,TRBJ1-2
CASSTNRVWELFF,TGTGCCAGCAGCACAAACCGGGTGTGGGAACTGTTTTTT,TRBV11-2,NA,NA,TRBJ1-4
CASSYRITSGGALNTQYF,TGTGCCAGCAGCTACAGAATTACCAGCGGGGGGGCGTTAAATACGCAGTATTTT,TRBV6-6,few,TRBD2,TRBJ2-3
CASSLARSYPTGELFF,TGTGCCAGCAGTTTAGCGCGGAGTTACCCCACCGGGGAGCTGTTTTTT,TRBV12-3/TRBV12-4,NA,NA,TRBJ2-2
CASSHSSAGGPNTGELFF,TGTGCCAGCAGCCATTCCTCGGCGGGGGGGCCGAACACCGGGGAGCTGTTTTTT,TRBV4-2,many,TRBD2,TRBJ2-2
CASSPDSHYGYTF,TGTGCAAGCAGCCCCGACAGTCACTATGGCTACACCTTC,TRBV27,NA,NA,TRBJ1-2
CASSRIESFLEYF,TGTGCCAGCAGCCGAATTGAGAGCTTCTTGGAGTATTTT,TRBV7-9,NA,NA,TRBJ2-3
CASSHPGRNTGELFF,TGCGCCAGCAGCCACCCGGGACGGAACACCGGGGAGCTGTTTTTT,TRBV5-1,few,NA,TRBJ2-2
CASSDHTGYIAKNIQYF,TGTGCCAGCAGTGACCACACAGGATATATAGCCAAAAACATTCAGTACTTC,TRBV2,NA,NA,TRBJ2-4
CASSTRPSGGNTEAFF,TGTGCCAGTAGTACTCGACCGTCCGGAGGGAACACTGAAGCTTTCTTT,TRBV19,NA,NA,TRBJ1-1
CASSRLGLPQETQYF,TGTGCCAGCAGTAGACTCGGGCTCCCCCAGGAGACCCAGTACTTC,TRBV9,few,NA,TRBJ2-5
CSALSLAGNYNEQFF,TGCAGTGCCTTGTCCTTAGCGGGGAACTACAATGAGCAGTTCTTC,TRBV20-1,few,TRBD2,TRBJ2-1
CASSGIGYTF,TGCGCCAGCAGCGGCATTGGCTACACCTTC,TRBV4-1,few,NA,TRBJ1-2
CASSFSGQPEQYF,TGCGCCAGCAGCTTTTCGGGACAGCCCGAGCAGTACTTC,TRBV5-1,few,TRBD1,TRBJ2-7